A single sample is the source of the 9 T cell receptor beta chains below, sequenced in a study of shared clonotypes between healthy human individuals. The data were produced by immunoSEQ multiplex PCR, yet TCRdb's version contains in-frame clones alone and is incomplete. The table lists about 2 million clones, 95% of them singletons. The specimen was naive CD4+ T cells sorted from blood. The sample's subset: CD45RA+ positively selected. The receptor source for this set is a young man in good health.

The V call is TRBV29-1, the J call TRBJ2-2, with 15 nucleotides matching TRBD2. This CDR3 contains 20 residues. Losses at the gene ends were 5 bases for V and 0 bases for J; bases not matched to a gene: 13. Germline CDR1 reads SQVTM; CDR2 reads ANQGSEA. CDR3 sequence reads: CSVYWTSGGVISSNTGELFF. The CDR3 bases are TGCAGCGTTTACTGGACTAGCGGGGGGGTGATTTCCTCGAACACCGGGGAGCTGTTTTTT.

The rearrangement uses TRBV6-5 and TRBJ2-7; D possibly corresponds to TRBD1 (6 bases). CDR1 is MNHEY, CDR2 SVGAGI, per germline. CDR3 size: 15 residues. Trimming shortened V by 0 bases and J by 2 bases, and 11 bases separated the two germline ends. CDR3 region: CASSYSRGTPYEQYF. The CDR3 nucleotides read TGTGCCAGCAGTTACTCGAGGGGGACCCCCTACGAGCAGTACTTC.

CDR3 sequence reads: CASSYLAGGPAETQYF. The DNA for the CDR3 is TGTGCCAGCAGCTACCTTGCGGGAGGGCCCGCGGAGACCCAGTACTTC. The chain joins TRBV5-8 to TRBJ2-5, with 9 nucleotides matching TRBD2. The CDR3 length is 16 residues. Per germline, CDR1 SGHTS and CDR2 YDEGEE. V gave up 3 bases and J gave up 5 bases; unmatched junction bases: 11.

As for this clone: This may be a read error: a much more frequent sequence differs by one nucleotide. The chain joins TRBV6-1 to TRBJ1-5; D gene ambiguous. The CDR3 is made up of 11 amino acids. V was shortened by 6 bases and J by 3 bases, with 3 bases between the two germline ends. Germline V gene lookup returns CDR1 MNHNS and CDR2 SASEGT. The CDR3 loop reads CASRANQPQHF. CDR3 nucleotide sequence: TGTGCCAGCAGGGCCAATCAGCCCCAGCATTTT.

The rearrangement uses TRBV6-6 and TRBJ1-2, with 11 bases fitting TRBD1. The CDR3 totals 14 residues. Germline CDR1 and CDR2: MNHNY and SVGAGI (reference sequence). With V trimmed by 5 bases and J by 4 bases, 3 bases remained unmatched. CDR3 protein: CASSRTGGGYGYTF. CDR3 bases: TGTGCCAGCAGTAGGACAGGGGGCGGCTATGGCTACACCTTC.

The V call is TRBV7-6, the J call TRBJ2-7, with TRBD1 as a possible D gene (5 bases). The V end was cut by 7 bases, the J end by 0 bases, with 13 bases between. CDR1 and CDR2 from the germline V gene are SGHVS and FNYEAQ. CDR3 size: 14 residues. DNA for the CDR3: TGTGCCAGCAAGGTGTCAGGGAACTCCTACGAGCAGTACTTC. Translation gives CASKVSGNSYEQYF.

The CDR3 sequence is CASSRAGGNYGYTF. The CDR3 DNA sequence: TGTGCCAGCAGCCGAGCCGGGGGTAACTATGGCTACACCTTC. This rearrangement joins TRBV6-1 to TRBJ1-2; TRBD1 might be the D (5 bases). The CDR3 sequence is 14 residues long. V shed 6 bases and J shed 1 base, with 12 bases lying between them. Germline CDR1 reads MNHNS; CDR2 reads SASEGT.

A remark on this clone: The same CDR3 also results from other DNA sequences found in this sample. The rearrangement links TRBV5-1 to TRBJ1-3; the D gene is possibly TRBD1 (6 bases). Trimming removed 2 bases at V and 2 bases at J, with 8 bases between. Germline CDR1 and CDR2: SGHRS and YFSETQ. The length of the CDR3 is 14 residues. The CDR3 here is CASSLQGAGNTIYF. The DNA for the CDR3 is TGCGCCAGCAGCTTACAGGGCGCTGGAAACACCATATATTTT.

This clone turned up a few times. This chain uses TRBV2 with TRBJ1-6; D is undetermined. The V gene's germline CDR1 is SNHLY and CDR2 FYNNEI. V lost 4 bases to trimming and J lost 11 bases, with 12 bases between them. The CDR3 extends over 13 amino acids. Here the CDR3 DNA reads TGTGCCAGCAGTGGGGTCGGTAGGACACCCCTCCACTTT. Amino acids: CASSGVGRTPLHF. The full variable domain, rest sourced from reference TRBV2 and TRBJ1-6, is EPEVTQTPSHQVTQMGQEVILRCVPISNHLYFYWYRQILGQKVEFLVSFYNNEISEKSEIFDDQFSVERPDGSNFTLKIRSTKLEDSAMYFCASSGVGRTPLHFGNGTRLTVT.